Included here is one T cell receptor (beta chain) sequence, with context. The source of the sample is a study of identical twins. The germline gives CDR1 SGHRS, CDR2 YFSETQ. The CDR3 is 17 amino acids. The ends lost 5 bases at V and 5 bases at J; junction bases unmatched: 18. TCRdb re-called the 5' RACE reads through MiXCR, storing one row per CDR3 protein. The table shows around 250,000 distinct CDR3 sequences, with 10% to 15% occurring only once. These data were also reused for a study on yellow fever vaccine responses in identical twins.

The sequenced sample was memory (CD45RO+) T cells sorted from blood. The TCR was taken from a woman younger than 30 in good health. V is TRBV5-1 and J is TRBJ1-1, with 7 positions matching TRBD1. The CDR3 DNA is TGCGCCAGCAGTGGTCGACGACAGGGCCCGTCGGGGACTGAAGCTTTCTTT. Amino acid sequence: CASSGRRQGPSGTEAFF.